A selection of T cell receptor beta chains follows, all from one sample in a study of sequential checkpoint blockade in melanoma. The assay was immunoSEQ multiplex PCR, and TCRdb's table has in-frame clones only and misses some. The table includes about 8,400 clones, more than 75% detected once. The starting material was CD8+ T cells sorted from blood (inferred from file names), obtained from a patient given nivolumab and ipilimumab in sequence. The receptor set was obtained from a human donor with melanoma. The CDR3 runs from the conserved cysteine through the conserved F or W. D genes are given only for firm matches. Some rows have no size entry. The others give once, few or many, or a class for an expanded clone.

.,TRBD1,TRBV6-7,TRBJ1-2,CASSKTRDRAFNAYTF,TGTGCCAGCAGTAAGACCAGGGACAGGGCTTTTAATGCTTACACCTTC
.,.,TRBV29-1,TRBJ2-7,CSVVYGFGDEQYF,TGCAGCGTTGTCTACGGTTTCGGAGACGAGCAGTACTTC
.,TRBD1,TRBV5-1,TRBJ1-1,CASSLQGEGTEAFF,TGCGCCAGCAGCTTACAGGGGGAAGGAACTGAAGCTTTCTTT
.,.,TRBV27,TRBJ1-4,CASSLLGAREKLFF,TGTGCCAGCAGTTTACTGGGGGCTCGGGAAAAACTGTTTTTT
once,.,TRBV6-5,TRBJ2-7,CASSYRGTITEQYF,TGTGCCAGCAGTTACAGGGGGACAATCACCGAGCAGTACTTC
.,.,TRBV4-1,TRBJ2-7,CASSQELNRAYEQYF,TGCGCCAGCAGCCAAGAGTTAAACCGAGCCTACGAGCAGTACTTC
.,TRBD1,TRBV14,TRBJ1-2,CASSGVLDRIIYGYTF,TGTGCCAGCAGCGGCGTCTTGGACAGGATAATCTATGGCTACACCTTC
.,TRBD2,TRBV6-5,TRBJ2-1,CATSTSGRNEQFF,TGTGCCACCTCGACTAGCGGGAGGAATGAGCAGTTCTTC
.,.,TRBV10-2,TRBJ1-2,CASSDLNEGGAGYTF,TGCGCCAGCAGTGATCTGAACGAAGGGGGTGCTGGCTACACCTTC
once,TRBD1,TRBV7-3,TRBJ2-7,CASSLGYGTGSYEQYF,TGTGCCAGCAGCTTAGGGTACGGGACAGGGTCCTATGAGCAGTACTTC
.,.,TRBV19,TRBJ2-7,CASSITGQKTYEQYF,TGTGCCAGTAGTATCACCGGACAGAAGACATACGAGCAGTACTTC
.,.,TRBV2,TRBJ1-5,CASRDTGLRGNQPQHF,TGTGCCAGCAGGGATACAGGGTTAAGGGGAAATCAGCCCCAGCATTTT
.,TRBD1,TRBV13,TRBJ1-5,CASSLGSGTANQPQHF,TGTGCCAGCAGCTTAGGCTCCGGGACAGCGAATCAGCCCCAGCATTTT
.,.,TRBV10-2,TRBJ1-2,CASSDPGGNYGYTF,TGCGCCAGCAGTGACCCGGGGGGGAACTATGGCTACACCTTC
.,.,TRBV27,TRBJ1-2,CASSPRGLEGYTF,TGTGCCAGCAGTCCCAGGGGTTTAGAGGGCTACACCTTC
.,.,TRBV2,TRBJ2-7,CASSASGGLPSYEQYF,TGTGCCAGCAGTGCTTCTGGGGGGTTACCCTCCTACGAGCAGTACTTC
.,.,TRBV19,TRBJ2-7,CASSIADTYEQYF,TGTGCCAGTAGTATCGCGGACACTTACGAGCAGTACTTC
.,.,TRBV11-2,TRBJ1-1,CASSLSTEAFF,TGTGCCAGCAGCCTAAGCACTGAAGCTTTCTTT
once,.,TRBV6-5,TRBJ2-7,CASSYRGLIYEQYF,TGTGCCAGCAGTTACAGGGGCTTGATCTACGAGCAGTACTTC
.,.,TRBV5-5,TRBJ1-2,CASSLWGGDGYTF,TGTGCCAGCAGCTTGTGGGGGGGCGATGGCTACACCTTC
.,.,TRBV28,TRBJ2-7,CASSILDTAYEQYF,TGTGCCAGCAGTATACTAGACACAGCCTACGAGCAGTACTTC
.,.,TRBV19,TRBJ2-7,CASSIGLGDSYEQYF,TGTGCCAGTAGTATAGGACTAGGTGACTCCTACGAGCAGTACTTC
.,.,TRBV5-2,TRBJ2-7,CASSLTGREVDF,TGTGCCAGCAGCTTAACCGGCAGGGAGGTCGACTTC
.,.,TRBV27,TRBJ1-1,CASSFVENTEAFF,TGTGCCAGCAGTTTTGTAGAGAACACTGAAGCTTTCTTT
.,TRBD2,TRBV7-9,TRBJ2-7,CASRGGSMGNEQYF,TGTGCCAGCAGAGGCGGGAGTATGGGGAACGAGCAGTACTTC
.,.,TRBV6-4,TRBJ1-2,CASSDTGFYGYTF,TGTGCCAGCAGTGATACAGGCTTCTATGGCTACACCTTC
.,.,TRBV11-3,TRBJ2-5,CASSLEWGRSGNVQYF,TGTGCCAGCAGCTTAGAGTGGGGGCGCTCCGGGAATGTCCAGTACTTC
.,.,TRBV7-9,TRBJ1-1,CASSRDMNTEAFF,TGTGCCAGTAGCAGGGACATGAACACTGAAGCTTTCTTT
.,.,TRBV7-9,TRBJ1-2,CASSRTEANYGYTF,TGTGCCAGCAGCCGGACAGAGGCTAACTATGGCTACACCTTC